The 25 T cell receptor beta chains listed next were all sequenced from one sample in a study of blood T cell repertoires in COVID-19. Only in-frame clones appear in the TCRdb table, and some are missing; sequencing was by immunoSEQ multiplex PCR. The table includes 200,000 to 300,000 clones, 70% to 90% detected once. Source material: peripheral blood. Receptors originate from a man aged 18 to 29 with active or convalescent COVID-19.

The CDR3: CASSQKTNPSSYNSPLHF. The DNA for the CDR3 is TGTGCCAGCAGCCAGAAGACTAACCCAAGCTCCTATAATTCACCCCTCCACTTT. V and J are TRBV4-2 and TRBJ1-6; D ambiguous. Trimming cost V 3 bases and J 0 bases, with 15 bases left between them. The V gene's germline CDR1 is LGHNA and CDR2 YNFKEQ. This CDR3 has 18 amino acids.

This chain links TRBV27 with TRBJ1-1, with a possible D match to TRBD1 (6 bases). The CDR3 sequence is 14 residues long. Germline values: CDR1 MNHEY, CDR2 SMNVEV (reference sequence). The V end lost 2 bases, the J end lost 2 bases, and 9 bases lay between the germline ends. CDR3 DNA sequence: TGTGCCAGCAGTTTAGGGGGCAGCAACACTGAAGCTTTCTTT. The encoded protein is CASSLGGSNTEAFF.

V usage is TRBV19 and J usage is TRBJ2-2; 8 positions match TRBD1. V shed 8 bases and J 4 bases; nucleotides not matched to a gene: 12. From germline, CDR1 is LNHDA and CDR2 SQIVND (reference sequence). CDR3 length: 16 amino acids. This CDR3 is CASQIRTGTFTGELFF. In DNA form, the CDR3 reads TGTGCCAGTCAAATAAGGACAGGGACGTTCACCGGGGAGCTGTTTTTT.

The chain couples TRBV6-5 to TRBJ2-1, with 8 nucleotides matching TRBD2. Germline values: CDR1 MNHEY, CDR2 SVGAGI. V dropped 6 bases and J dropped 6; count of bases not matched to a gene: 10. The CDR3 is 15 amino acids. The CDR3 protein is CASRAGTSGGNEQFF. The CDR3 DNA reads TGTGCCAGCAGGGCCGGGACTAGTGGGGGCAATGAGCAGTTCTTC.

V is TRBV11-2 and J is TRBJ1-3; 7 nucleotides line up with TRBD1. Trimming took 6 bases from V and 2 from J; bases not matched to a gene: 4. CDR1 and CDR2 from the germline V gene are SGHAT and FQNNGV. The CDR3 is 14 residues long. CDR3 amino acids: CASRVGGPGNTIYF. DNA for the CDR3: TGTGCCAGCAGGGTAGGGGGCCCTGGAAACACCATATATTTT.

CDR3 in amino acids: CASSSQGYSNQPQHF. Here the CDR3 DNA reads TGTGCCAGCAGCTCCCAGGGGTATAGCAATCAGCCCCAGCATTTT. V usage is TRBV7-2 and J usage is TRBJ1-5, with D perhaps TRBD1 (6 bases). The germline gives CDR1 SGHTA, CDR2 FQGNSA. V shed 4 bases and J shed 0 bases, with 10 bases lying between them. The CDR3 contains 15 residues. Drawing the rest from reference TRBV7-2 and TRBJ1-5, the complete variable domain is GAGVSQSPSNKVTEKGKDVELRCDPISGHTALYWYRQSLGQGLEFLIYFQGNSAPDKSGLPSDRFSAERTGGSVSTLTIQRTQQEDSAVYLCASSSQGYSNQPQHFGDGTRLSIL.

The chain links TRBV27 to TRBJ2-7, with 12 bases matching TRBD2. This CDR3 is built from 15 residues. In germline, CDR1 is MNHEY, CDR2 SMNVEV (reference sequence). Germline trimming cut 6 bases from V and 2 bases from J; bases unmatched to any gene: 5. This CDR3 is CASRLTSGSAYEQYF. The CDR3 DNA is TGTGCCAGCAGGCTGACTAGCGGGAGCGCCTACGAGCAGTACTTC.

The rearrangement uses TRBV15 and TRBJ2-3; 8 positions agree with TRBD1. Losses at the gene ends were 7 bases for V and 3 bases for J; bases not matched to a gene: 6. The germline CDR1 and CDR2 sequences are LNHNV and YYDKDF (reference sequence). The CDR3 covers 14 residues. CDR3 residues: CATNGDRRTDTQYF. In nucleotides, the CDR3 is TGTGCCACCAACGGGGACAGGAGAACAGATACGCAGTATTTT.

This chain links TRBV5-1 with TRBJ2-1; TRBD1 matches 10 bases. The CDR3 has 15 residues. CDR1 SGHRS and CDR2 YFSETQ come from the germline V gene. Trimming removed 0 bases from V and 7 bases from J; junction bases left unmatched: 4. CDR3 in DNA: TGCGCCAGCAGCTTGGGACAGGGGGCGGCTAATGAGCAGTTCTTC. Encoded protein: CASSLGQGAANEQFF.

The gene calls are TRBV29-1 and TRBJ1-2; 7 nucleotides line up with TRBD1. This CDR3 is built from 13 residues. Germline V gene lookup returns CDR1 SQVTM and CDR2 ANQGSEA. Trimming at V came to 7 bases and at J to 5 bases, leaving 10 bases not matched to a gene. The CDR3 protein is CSAHTGTAYGYTF. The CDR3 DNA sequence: TGCAGCGCACACACCGGGACAGCGTATGGCTACACCTTC.

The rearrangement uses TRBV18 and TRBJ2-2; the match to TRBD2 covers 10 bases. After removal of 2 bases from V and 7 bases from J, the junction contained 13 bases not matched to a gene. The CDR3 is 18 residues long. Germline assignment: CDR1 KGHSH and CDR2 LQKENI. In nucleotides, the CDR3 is TGTGCCAGCTCACCAGTTCTAGCGGGAGACCGGGGGATCGGGGAGCTGTTTTTT. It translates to CASSPVLAGDRGIGELFF.

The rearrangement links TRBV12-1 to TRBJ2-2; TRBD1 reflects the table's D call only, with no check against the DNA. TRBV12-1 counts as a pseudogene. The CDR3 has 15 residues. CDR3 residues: CASSPGQGDTGELFF. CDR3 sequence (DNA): TGTGCCAGCAGCCCGGGACAGGGAGACACCGGGGAGCTGTTTTTT.

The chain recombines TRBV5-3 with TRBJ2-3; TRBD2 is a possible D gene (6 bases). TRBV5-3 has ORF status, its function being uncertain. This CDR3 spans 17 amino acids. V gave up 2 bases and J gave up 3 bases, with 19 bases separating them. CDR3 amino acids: CARSLGGSRVETDTQYF. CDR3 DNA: TGTGCCAGAAGCTTAGGAGGGAGCAGGGTGGAGACAGATACGCAGTATTTT.

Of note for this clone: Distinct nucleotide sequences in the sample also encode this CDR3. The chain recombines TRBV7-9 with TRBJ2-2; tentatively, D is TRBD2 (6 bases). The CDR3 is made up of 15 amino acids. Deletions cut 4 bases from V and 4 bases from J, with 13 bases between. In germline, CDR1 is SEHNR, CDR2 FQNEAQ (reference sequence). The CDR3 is CASSSPGLSTGELFF. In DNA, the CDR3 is TGTGCCAGCAGCTCGCCGGGACTCAGCACCGGGGAGCTGTTTTTT.

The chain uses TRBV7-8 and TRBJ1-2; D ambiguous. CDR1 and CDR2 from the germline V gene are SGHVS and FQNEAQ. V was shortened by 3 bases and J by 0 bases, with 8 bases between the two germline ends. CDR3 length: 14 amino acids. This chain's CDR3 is CASSLRDTNYGYTF. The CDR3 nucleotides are TGTGCCAGCAGCTTGCGAGACACTAACTATGGCTACACCTTC.

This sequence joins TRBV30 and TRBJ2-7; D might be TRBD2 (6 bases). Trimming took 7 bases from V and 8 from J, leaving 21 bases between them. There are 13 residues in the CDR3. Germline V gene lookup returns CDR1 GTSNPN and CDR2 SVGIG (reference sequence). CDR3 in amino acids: CASYRGGEEKQYF. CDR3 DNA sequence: TGTGCCTCCTATCGGGGTGGGGAGGAAAAGCAGTACTTC. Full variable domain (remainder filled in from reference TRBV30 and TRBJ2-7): SQTIHQWPATLVQPVGSPLSLECTVEGTSNPNLYWYRQAAGRGLQLLFYSVGIGQISSEVPQNLSASRPQDRQFILSSKKLLLSDSGFYLCASYRGGEEKQYFGPGTRLTVT.

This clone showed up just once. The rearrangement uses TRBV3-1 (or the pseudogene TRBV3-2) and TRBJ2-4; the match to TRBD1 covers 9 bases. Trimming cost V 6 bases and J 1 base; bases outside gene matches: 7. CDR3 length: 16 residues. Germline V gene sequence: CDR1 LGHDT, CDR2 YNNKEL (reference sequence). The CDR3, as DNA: TGTGCCAGCAGAGACGGGACAGGGTCGGCCAAAAACATTCAGTACTTC. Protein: CASRDGTGSAKNIQYF.

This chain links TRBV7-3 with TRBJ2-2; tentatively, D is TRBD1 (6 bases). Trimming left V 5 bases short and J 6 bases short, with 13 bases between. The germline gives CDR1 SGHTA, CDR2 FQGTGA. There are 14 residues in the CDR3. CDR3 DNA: TGTGCCAGCAGCCAAACAGGGCTCCCCGGGGAGCTGTTTTTT. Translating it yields CASSQTGLPGELFF.

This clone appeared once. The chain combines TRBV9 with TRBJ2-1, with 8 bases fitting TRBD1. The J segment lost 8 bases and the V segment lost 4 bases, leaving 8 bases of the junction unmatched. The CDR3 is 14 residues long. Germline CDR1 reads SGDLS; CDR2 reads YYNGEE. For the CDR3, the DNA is TGTGCCAGCAGCCTGGAGACAGGGGACGATGAGCAGTTCTTC. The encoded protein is CASSLETGDDEQFF.

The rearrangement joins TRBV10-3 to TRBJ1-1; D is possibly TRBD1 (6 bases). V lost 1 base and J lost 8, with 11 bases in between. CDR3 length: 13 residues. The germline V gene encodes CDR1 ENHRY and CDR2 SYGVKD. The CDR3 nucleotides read TGTGCCATCAGTGAGTTAGGGGGGGGCGAAGCTTTCTTT. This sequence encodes CAISELGGGEAFF.

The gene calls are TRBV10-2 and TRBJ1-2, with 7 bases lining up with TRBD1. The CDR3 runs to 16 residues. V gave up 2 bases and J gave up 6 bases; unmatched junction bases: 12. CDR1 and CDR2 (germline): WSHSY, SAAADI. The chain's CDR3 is CASSENRGPTENGYTF. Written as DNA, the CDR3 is TGCGCCAGCAGTGAGAACAGGGGCCCCACCGAGAATGGCTACACCTTC.

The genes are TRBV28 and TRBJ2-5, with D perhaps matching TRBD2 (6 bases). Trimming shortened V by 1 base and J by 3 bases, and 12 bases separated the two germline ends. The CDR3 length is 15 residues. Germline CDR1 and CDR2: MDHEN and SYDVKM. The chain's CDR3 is CASSLSAGPEETQYF. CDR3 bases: TGTGCCAGCAGTTTATCGGCGGGACCGGAAGAGACCCAGTACTTC.

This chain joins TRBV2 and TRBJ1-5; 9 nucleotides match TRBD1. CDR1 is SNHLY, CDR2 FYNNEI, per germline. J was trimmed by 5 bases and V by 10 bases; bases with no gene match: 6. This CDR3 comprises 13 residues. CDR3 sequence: CATRRDRDQPQHF. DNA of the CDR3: TGTGCCACCCGCCGGGACAGGGATCAGCCCCAGCATTTT.

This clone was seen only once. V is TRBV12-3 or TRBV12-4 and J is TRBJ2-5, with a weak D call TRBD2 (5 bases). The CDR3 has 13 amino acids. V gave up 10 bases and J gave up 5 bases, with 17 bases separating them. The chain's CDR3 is CATAGRPEETQYF. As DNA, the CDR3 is TGTGCCACCGCGGGCCGACCGGAGGAGACCCAGTACTTC.

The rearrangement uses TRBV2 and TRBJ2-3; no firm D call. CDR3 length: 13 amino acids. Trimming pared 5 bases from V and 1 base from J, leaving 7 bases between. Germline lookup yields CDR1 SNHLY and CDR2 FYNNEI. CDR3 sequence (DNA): TGTGCCAGCAGTCCCCGGGGCACAGATACGCAGTATTTT. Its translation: CASSPRGTDTQYF. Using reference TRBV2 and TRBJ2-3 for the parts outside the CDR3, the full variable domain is EPEVTQTPSHQVTQMGQEVILRCVPISNHLYFYWYRQILGQKVEFLVSFYNNEISEKSEIFDDQFSVERPDGSNFTLKIRSTKLEDSAMYFCASSPRGTDTQYFGPGTRLTVL.